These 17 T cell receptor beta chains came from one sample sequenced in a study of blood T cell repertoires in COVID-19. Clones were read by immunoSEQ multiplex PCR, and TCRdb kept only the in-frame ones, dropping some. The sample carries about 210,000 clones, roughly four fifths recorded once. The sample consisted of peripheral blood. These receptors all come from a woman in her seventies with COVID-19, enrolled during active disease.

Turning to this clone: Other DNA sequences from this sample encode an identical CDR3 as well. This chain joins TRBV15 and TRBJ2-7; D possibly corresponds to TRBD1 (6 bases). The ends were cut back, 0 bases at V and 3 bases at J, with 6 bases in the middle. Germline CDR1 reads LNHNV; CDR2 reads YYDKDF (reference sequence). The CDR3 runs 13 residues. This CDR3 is CATSREQGYEQYF. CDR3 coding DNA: TGTGCCACCAGCAGAGAACAGGGCTACGAGCAGTACTTC.

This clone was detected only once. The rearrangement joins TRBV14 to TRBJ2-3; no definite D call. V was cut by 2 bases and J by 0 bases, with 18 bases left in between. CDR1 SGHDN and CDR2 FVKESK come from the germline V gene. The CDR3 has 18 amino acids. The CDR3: CASSQNATENASTDTQYF. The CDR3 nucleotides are TGTGCCAGCAGCCAAAATGCTACGGAGAACGCCAGCACAGATACGCAGTATTTT.

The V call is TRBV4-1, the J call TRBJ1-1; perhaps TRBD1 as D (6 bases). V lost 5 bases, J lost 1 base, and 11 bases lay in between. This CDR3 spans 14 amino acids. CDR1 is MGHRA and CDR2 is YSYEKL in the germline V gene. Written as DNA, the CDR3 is TGCGCCAGCAGCGTTCAGACAGGGAACACTGAAGCTTTCTTT. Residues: CASSVQTGNTEAFF.

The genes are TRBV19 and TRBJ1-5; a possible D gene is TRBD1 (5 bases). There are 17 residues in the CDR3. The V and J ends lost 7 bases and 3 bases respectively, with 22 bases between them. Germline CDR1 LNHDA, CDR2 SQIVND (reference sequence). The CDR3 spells CASTSWAGRVTNQPQHF. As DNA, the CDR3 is TGTGCCAGTACCTCTTGGGCAGGGAGGGTGACCAATCAGCCCCAGCATTTT.

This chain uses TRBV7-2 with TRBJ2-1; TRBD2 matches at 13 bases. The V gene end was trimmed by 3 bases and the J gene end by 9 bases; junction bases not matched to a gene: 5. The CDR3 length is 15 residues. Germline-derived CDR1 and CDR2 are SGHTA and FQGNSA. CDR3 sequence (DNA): TGTGCCAGCAGCTTTGGACTAGCGGGAGAGGGTGAGCAGTTCTTC. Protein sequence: CASSFGLAGEGEQFF. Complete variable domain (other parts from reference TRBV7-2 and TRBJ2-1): GAGVSQSPSNKVTEKGKDVELRCDPISGHTALYWYRQSLGQGLEFLIYFQGNSAPDKSGLPSDRFSAERTGGSVSTLTIQRTQQEDSAVYLCASSFGLAGEGEQFFGPGTRLTVL.

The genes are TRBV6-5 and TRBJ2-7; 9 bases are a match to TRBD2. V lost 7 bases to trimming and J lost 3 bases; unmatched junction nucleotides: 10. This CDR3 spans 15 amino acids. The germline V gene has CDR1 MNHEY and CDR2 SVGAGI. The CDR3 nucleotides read TGTGCCAGCACCATAGCGGGAGCGGGTGACTACGAGCAGTACTTC. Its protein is CASTIAGAGDYEQYF.

The CDR3 DNA follows: TGCGCCAGCAGCGGCTCGGGAGCGTCCACAGATACGCAGTATTTT. Translation gives CASSGSGASTDTQYF. V usage is TRBV5-1 and J usage is TRBJ2-3; TRBD2 is a possible D gene (6 bases). Germline CDR1 reads SGHRS; CDR2 reads YFSETQ. CDR3 length: 15 amino acids. Trimming cost V 4 bases and J 2 bases, with 14 bases left between them.

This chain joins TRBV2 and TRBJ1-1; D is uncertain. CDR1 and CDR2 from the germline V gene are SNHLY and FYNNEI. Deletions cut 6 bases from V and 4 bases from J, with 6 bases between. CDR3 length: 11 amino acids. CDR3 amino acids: CASRFLTEAFF. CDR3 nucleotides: TGTGCCAGCAGGTTCCTCACTGAAGCTTTCTTT.

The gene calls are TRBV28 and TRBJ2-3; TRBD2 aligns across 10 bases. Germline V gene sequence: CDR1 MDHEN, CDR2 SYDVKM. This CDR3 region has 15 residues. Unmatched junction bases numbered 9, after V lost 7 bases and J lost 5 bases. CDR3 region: CASTSAGGSGDTQYF. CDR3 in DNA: TGTGCCAGCACTTCAGCGGGAGGGTCAGGAGATACGCAGTATTTT.

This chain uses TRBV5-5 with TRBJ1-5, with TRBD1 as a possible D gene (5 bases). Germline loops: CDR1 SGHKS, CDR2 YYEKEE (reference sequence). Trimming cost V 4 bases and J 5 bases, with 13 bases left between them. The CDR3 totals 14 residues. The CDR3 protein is CASSPGDSYQPQHF. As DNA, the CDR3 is TGTGCCAGCAGCCCGGGCGACAGTTATCAGCCCCAGCATTTT.

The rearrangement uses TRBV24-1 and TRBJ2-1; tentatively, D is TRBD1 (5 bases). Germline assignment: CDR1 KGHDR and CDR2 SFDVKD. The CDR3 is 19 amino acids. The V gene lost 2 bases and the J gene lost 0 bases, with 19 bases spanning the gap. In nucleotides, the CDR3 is TGTGCCACCAGTGATTCGCCAGGGTTAATAGGTGGCTCCTACAATGAGCAGTTCTTC. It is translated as CATSDSPGLIGGSYNEQFF.

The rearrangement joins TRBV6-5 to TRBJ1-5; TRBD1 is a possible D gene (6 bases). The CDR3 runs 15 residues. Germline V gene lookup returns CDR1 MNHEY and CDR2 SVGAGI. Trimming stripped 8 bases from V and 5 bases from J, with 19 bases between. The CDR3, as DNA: TGTGCCAGCCCCGAAGGTGGCAGGGGATATCAGCCCCAGCATTTT. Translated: CASPEGGRGYQPQHF.

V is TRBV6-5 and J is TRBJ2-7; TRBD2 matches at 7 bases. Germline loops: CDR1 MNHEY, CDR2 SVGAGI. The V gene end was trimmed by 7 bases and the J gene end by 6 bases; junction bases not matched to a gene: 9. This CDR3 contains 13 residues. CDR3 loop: CASNAREGLEQYF. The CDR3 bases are TGTGCCAGCAACGCAAGGGAGGGTCTCGAGCAGTACTTC.

This CDR3 is CAISESGQPYNEQFF. The CDR3 bases are TGTGCCATCAGTGAGTCGGGACAGCCCTACAATGAGCAGTTCTTC. The chain employs TRBV10-3 and TRBJ2-1; TRBD1 agrees at 7 bases. The CDR3 consists of 15 residues. CDR1 and CDR2 from the germline V gene are ENHRY and SYGVKD. With 0 bases clipped from V and 2 bases from J, the junction kept 1 base outside the gene matches.

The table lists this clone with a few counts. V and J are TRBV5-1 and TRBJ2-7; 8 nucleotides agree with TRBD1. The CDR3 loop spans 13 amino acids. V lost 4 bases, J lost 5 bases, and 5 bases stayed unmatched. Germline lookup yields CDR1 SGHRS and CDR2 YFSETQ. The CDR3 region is CASSPSTGDEQYF. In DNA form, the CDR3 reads TGCGCCAGCAGCCCATCGACAGGGGACGAGCAGTACTTC.

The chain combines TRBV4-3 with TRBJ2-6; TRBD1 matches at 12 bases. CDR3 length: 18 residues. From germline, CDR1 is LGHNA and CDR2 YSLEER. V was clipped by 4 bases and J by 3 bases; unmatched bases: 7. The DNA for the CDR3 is TGCGCCAGCAGCCGCTCCGGGACAGGGGGCAGTGGGGCCAACGTCCTGACTTTC. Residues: CASSRSGTGGSGANVLTF.

CDR3 coding DNA: TGCGCCAGCAGCCGGGGACCGACTAGAGGCTCCTACAATGAGCAGTTCTTC. Translation gives CASSRGPTRGSYNEQFF. The chain combines TRBV4-1 with TRBJ2-1; D might be TRBD2 (6 bases). The CDR3 runs 17 residues. Trimming cost V 4 bases and J 0 bases, with 16 bases left between them. Germline CDR1 is MGHRA and CDR2 is YSYEKL.